This T cell receptor (beta chain) was sequenced for a study of blood T cell repertoires in COVID-19. Study as a whole: COVID-19 samples, acute and convalescent, were from the United States, Italy and Spain. Sample material is recorded as cDNA or gDNA derived from T cells, B-cell-depleted T cells, or PBMCs.

Seattle participants joined during active infection and were tracked over time. The assay was immunoSEQ multiplex PCR, and TCRdb's table has in-frame clones only and misses some. The profile shows tens of thousands of clones, roughly nine tenths of them singletons. The sequenced sample consisted of peripheral blood. The TCR was taken from a man between 60 and 70 years old with COVID-19, enrolled during active disease.

The CDR3 loop reads CATSDLQGGREKLFF. The CDR3 DNA reads TGTGCCACCAGTGATTTGCAAGGGGGTCGAGAAAAACTGTTTTTT. The chain is built from TRBV24-1 and TRBJ1-4, with D possibly matching TRBD1 (6 bases). The V end was cut by 0 bases, the J end by 8 bases, with 12 bases between. The CDR3 is 15 amino acids. Germline V gives CDR1 KGHDR, CDR2 SFDVKD.